Detailed here is one TCR beta chain. As yet, its antigen is unknown. Lacking the conserved final phenylalanine or tryptophan, this CDR3 likely reflects a read error. This entry comes from a study of cytomegalovirus exposure and HLA in healthy donors. About the study: Out of approximately 400 genotyped donors, roughly 83% belonged to the Caucasian-associated ancestry cluster. Whole-study findings and limits: Prior analysis indicated that the majority of TCR beta V segments exhibited productivity approximately 90% or approximately 30% of the time. Upon later analysis, HLA-associated TCR beta chains proved more clonally expanded than other, equally common chains.

Between the trimmed V and J ends, which lost 2 bases and 5 bases, there was a span of 12 bases. This CDR3 comprises 14 residues. Germline V gene sequence: CDR1 MNHEY, CDR2 SVGAGI. The PCR made use of 60 Vbeta and 13 Jbeta primers. Authors' processing steps: Counted up in a later analysis, unique TCR beta chains came to some 75 million, with 9.5 million to 13 million shared. Repertoires were generated with immunoSEQ multiplex PCR, while TCRdb's copy carries only in-frame clones and drops some. D and trimming were read from the DNA, whereas the V and J calls and clone size are those reported in that table. The sample has about 60,000 clones; around four fifths are singletons.

V and J are TRBV6-5 and TRBJ1-2; the D gene is possibly TRBD1 (5 bases). The sample consisted of PBMCs. The sequence derives from a man younger than 40 in good health and CMV-seronegative. CDR3 bases: TGTGCCAGCAGTTACAGAGACAGCCCATATGGCTACACCGTC. Translation gives CASSYRDSPYGYTV.